These 22 T cell receptor beta chains were sequenced from one sample in a study of shared clonotypes between healthy human individuals. This table comes from immunoSEQ multiplex PCR, and its TCRdb copy is limited to in-frame clones, with some not included. The sample includes over 950,000 clones, approximately 80% of them seen just once. Sequenced material: memory CD4+ T cells from PBMCs. Subset: CD45RA-negative fraction. The receptors here all came from a man in his late teens or twenties in good health. Some clones in this sample may be carry-over from other donors' samples.

This clone was seen only a few times. The V gene is TRBV10-3, the J gene TRBJ1-1; D uncertain. The CDR3 runs to 13 residues. Trimming stripped 4 bases from V and 3 bases from J, with 9 bases between. Germline assignment: CDR1 ENHRY and CDR2 SYGVKD. The DNA for the CDR3 is TGTGCCATCAGTGGTTATTTGTACACTGAAGCTTTCTTT. Protein: CAISGYLYTEAFF.

The V call is TRBV5-5, the J call TRBJ1-4; perhaps TRBD1 as D (6 bases). Per germline, CDR1 SGHKS and CDR2 YYEKEE (reference sequence). CDR3 length: 15 amino acids. Between the trimmed V and J ends, which lost 7 bases and 8 bases, there was a span of 21 bases. The CDR3 DNA follows: TGTGCCAGCGCCGAAACGGACAGAACGGTCGAAAAACTGTTTTTT. This sequence encodes CASAETDRTVEKLFF.

The V gene is TRBV9, the J gene TRBJ2-7, with TRBD1 matching over 7 bases. Germline trimming cut 3 bases from V and 3 bases from J; bases unmatched to any gene: 9. CDR1 is SGDLS, CDR2 YYNGEE, per germline. The CDR3 runs to 15 residues. The CDR3 DNA reads TGTGCCAGCAGCGAGGGTCCGGGACAGTACTACGAGCAGTACTTC. Protein sequence: CASSEGPGQYYEQYF.

The gene calls are TRBV4-2 and TRBJ1-2; D is perhaps TRBD1 (6 bases). The V and J ends lost 2 bases and 2 bases respectively, with 15 bases between them. CDR1 and CDR2 (germline): LGHNA, YNFKEQ. CDR3 length: 16 residues. In DNA, the CDR3 is TGTGCCAGCAGCCAAACCGGGACACCTAGGAACTATGGCTACACCTTC. Amino acid sequence: CASSQTGTPRNYGYTF.

The chain combines TRBV19 with TRBJ1-3; tentative D call: TRBD1 (5 bases). Germline CDR1 and CDR2: LNHDA and SQIVND (reference sequence). With 4 bases removed from V and 1 base from J, the gap between germline ends came to 20 bases. This CDR3 has 18 amino acids. The CDR3 loop reads CASSTRQTSNPSGNTIYF. DNA of the CDR3: TGTGCCAGTAGTACAAGACAGACCTCGAATCCTTCTGGAAACACCATATATTTT.

The chain combines TRBV28 with TRBJ2-2, with 10 bases identical to TRBD2. J lost 2 bases, V lost 4 bases, and 1 base had no gene match. The CDR3 is 15 residues long. Germline V gives CDR1 MDHEN, CDR2 SYDVKM. Here the CDR3 reads CASSSSGRNTGELFF. The DNA for the CDR3 is TGTGCCAGCAGTTCTAGCGGGAGAAACACCGGGGAGCTGTTTTTT. Together with reference TRBV28 and TRBJ2-2, the CDR3 gives the full variable domain: DVKVTQSSRYLVKRTGEKVFLECVQDMDHENMFWYRQDPGLGLRLIYFSYDVKMKEKGDIPEGYSVSREKKERFSLILESASTNQTSMYLCASSSSGRNTGELFFGEGSRLTVL.

The chain couples TRBV4-1 to TRBJ1-2; D call uncertain. Germline lookup yields CDR1 MGHRA and CDR2 YSYEKL. This CDR3 has 16 amino acids. Trimming removed 5 bases from V and 0 bases from J, with 16 bases in between. DNA for the CDR3: TGCGCCAGCAGCACACGGACGTCAGTGGCTAACTATGGCTACACCTTC. Amino acid sequence: CASSTRTSVANYGYTF.

This rearrangement joins TRBV28 to TRBJ2-7; no clear D gene. Trimming removed 6 bases at V and 1 base at J, with 22 bases between. Germline CDR1 reads MDHEN; CDR2 reads SYDVKM. This CDR3 region has 17 residues. The CDR3 here is CASSPRSGLGGSYEQYF. The CDR3 region has the DNA TGTGCCAGCAGCCCAAGGTCGGGCCTCGGCGGTTCCTACGAGCAGTACTTC.

CDR3 coding DNA: TGTGCCAGCAGCTTAAAAGTGGGGAAGACCCCGAACACTGAAGCTTTCTTT. It yields the protein CASSLKVGKTPNTEAFF. The rearrangement links TRBV7-3 to TRBJ1-1; the D is unclear. V was clipped by 1 base and J by 1 base, with 16 bases between them. The germline V gene encodes CDR1 SGHTA and CDR2 FQGTGA. CDR3 length: 17 amino acids.

This chain connects TRBV6-5 to TRBJ2-7; 8 nucleotides line up with TRBD1. The germline CDR1 and CDR2 sequences are MNHEY and SVGAGI. This CDR3 is built from 15 residues. V dropped 3 bases and J dropped 2; count of bases not matched to a gene: 6. The CDR3 coding sequence is TGTGCCAGCAGTTATTCAGGGGGCGTCACCTACGAGCAGTACTTC. Translation: CASSYSGGVTYEQYF.

V is TRBV19 and J is TRBJ2-1; 7 bases fit TRBD2. Germline loops: CDR1 LNHDA, CDR2 SQIVND (reference sequence). Trimming took 4 bases from V and 7 from J; bases not matched to a gene: 10. The CDR3 runs 15 residues. DNA of the CDR3: TGTGCCAGTAGTAACCCCGGGGGGTCGGGAAATGAGCAGTTCTTC. Protein sequence: CASSNPGGSGNEQFF.

This clone was picked up one time. With a much larger clone just one base away, this may be a read error. This chain uses TRBV27 with TRBJ2-3; TRBD2 is a possible D gene (6 bases). Trimming shortened V by 9 bases and J by 6 bases, and 16 bases separated the two germline ends. The V gene's germline CDR1 is MNHEY and CDR2 SMNVEV (reference sequence). This CDR3 has 13 amino acids. In DNA, the CDR3 is TGTGCCAGTAGCGGTCTGGCGGCGGATACGCAGTATTTT. This encodes CASSGLAADTQYF.

CDR3 DNA: TGTGCCAGCAGCTTGGGTTTTTCGGTCCCCCAGTACTTC. Translating it yields CASSLGFSVPQYF. The chain is built from TRBV5-8 and TRBJ2-5; D is unresolved. Germline loops: CDR1 SGHTS, CDR2 YDEGEE. V lost 0 bases, J lost 9 bases, and 12 bases lay in between. This CDR3 is 13 amino acids long.

This chain links TRBV28 with TRBJ2-1; 7 bases agree with TRBD2. The CDR3 consists of 15 residues. Germline CDR1 is MDHEN and CDR2 is SYDVKM. V gave up 8 bases and J gave up 5 bases; unmatched junction bases: 12. The CDR3 DNA is TGTGCCAGCCCGGCACTAGCGCCCCCCCACAATGAGCAGTTCTTC. Translation gives CASPALAPPHNEQFF.

The table lists this clone with a few counts. The rearrangement joins TRBV28 to TRBJ1-1, with D possibly matching TRBD1 (5 bases). CDR1 and CDR2 from the germline V gene are MDHEN and SYDVKM. V was clipped by 4 bases and J by 5 bases, with 14 bases between them. CDR3 length: 14 amino acids. CDR3 residues: CASSSPGGWTEAFF. As DNA, the CDR3 is TGTGCCAGCAGTTCTCCCGGGGGTTGGACTGAAGCTTTCTTT.

The rearrangement uses TRBV18 and TRBJ2-1; D gene uncertain. Germline CDR1 reads KGHSH; CDR2 reads LQKENI. V was shortened by 2 bases and J by 3 bases, with 17 bases between the two germline ends. The CDR3 is made up of 17 amino acids. Here the CDR3 reads CASSPLAELTNYNEQFF. CDR3 in DNA: TGTGCCAGCTCACCATTGGCAGAACTCACAAACTACAATGAGCAGTTCTTC. The full variable domain, in which reference TRBV18 and TRBJ2-1 provide the parts outside the CDR3, is NAGVMQNPRHLVRRRGQEARLRCSPMKGHSHVYWYRQLPEEGLKFMVYLQKENIIDESGMPKERFSAEFPKEGPSILRIQQVVRGDSAAYFCASSPLAELTNYNEQFFGPGTRLTVL.

This chain connects TRBV5-1 to TRBJ2-1; the match to TRBD2 covers 10 bases. V trimming: 7 bases; J trimming: 8 bases; junction bases outside the gene matches: 6. Germline V gene sequence: CDR1 SGHRS, CDR2 YFSETQ. CDR3 length: 13 residues. The CDR3 nucleotides are TGCGCCAGCGCCAGCGGGAGGGCCGATGAGCAGTTCTTC. It is translated as CASASGRADEQFF.

The chain employs TRBV7-2 and TRBJ1-1; D is ambiguous. The germline CDR1 and CDR2 sequences are SGHTA and FQGNSA. The CDR3 consists of 14 residues. V was trimmed by 5 bases and J by 6 bases, leaving 16 bases between them. The CDR3 bases are TGTGCCAGCAGCCCCCCAGTGCTCCCCTCTGAAGCTTTCTTT. Its translation: CASSPPVLPSEAFF.

This chain connects TRBV11-1 to TRBJ2-3; either TRBD1 or TRBD2 may fit D (5 bases each). This CDR3 comprises 14 residues. Germline V gives CDR1 SGHAT, CDR2 FQDESV (reference sequence). V lost 6 bases to trimming and J lost 4 bases, with 14 bases between them. CDR3 protein: CASSSPGRPDTQYF. The CDR3 coding sequence is TGTGCCAGCAGTTCCCCAGGGAGACCAGATACGCAGTATTTT. Full variable domain (rest looked up from reference TRBV11-1 and TRBJ2-3): EAEVAQSPRYKITEKSQAVAFWCDPISGHATLYWYRQILGQGPELLVQFQDESVVDDSQLPKDRFSAERLKGVDSTLKIQPAELGDSAMYLCASSSPGRPDTQYFGPGTRLTVL.

The V gene is TRBV28, the J gene TRBJ2-3; a weak D match, TRBD2 (6 bases). Trimming left V 4 bases short and J 2 bases short, with 16 bases between. Per germline, CDR1 MDHEN and CDR2 SYDVKM. CDR3 size: 16 residues. CDR3: CASSYVSGSNTDTQYF. The CDR3 region has the DNA TGTGCCAGCAGTTACGTTAGCGGTTCTAACACAGATACGCAGTATTTT.

The chain carries TRBV9 and TRBJ1-2; 9 nucleotides match TRBD1. This CDR3 is built from 15 residues. From germline, CDR1 is SGDLS and CDR2 YYNGEE. With V trimmed by 0 bases and J by 7 bases, 7 bases remained unmatched. This chain's CDR3 is CASSVAPATGGGYTF. CDR3 coding DNA: TGTGCCAGCAGCGTAGCTCCAGCGACAGGGGGTGGCTACACCTTC.

The chain employs TRBV6-5 and TRBJ2-7, with 10 bases that match TRBD1. The CDR3 has 14 residues. Germline V CDR1 and CDR2: MNHEY, SVGAGI. The trim removed 4 bases at V and 3 bases at J, leaving 3 bases unmatched. Here the CDR3 DNA reads TGTGCCAGCAGTTCACGGGACAGGGGCTACGAGCAGTACTTC. The encoded protein is CASSSRDRGYEQYF.